The entry that follows covers one T cell receptor beta chain sequence. The CDR3 extends over 15 amino acids. The germline V gene has CDR1 MGHRA and CDR2 YSYEKL. Trimming shortened V by 3 bases and J by 5 bases, and 16 bases separated the two germline ends. Together with a sample-barcoded 5' primer, a J-beta primer mix was included in a second PCR lasting roughly 6 to 12 cycles. TCRdb used MiXCR to reprocess the 5' RACE reads, holding one entry per CDR3 protein. Altogether around 990,000 distinct CDR3 sequences are present, roughly 24% being singletons, with the ten largest covering around 0.7%. The data are from a study of blood T cells in healthy people across ages. These data were likewise used in another study, on T cells of mothers and their children.

The sequence was obtained from a girl aged 2 to 10 in good health. V usage is TRBV4-1 and J usage is TRBJ1-2; no firm D call. The specimen was blood. CDR3 loop: CASSQIYPLAYGYTF. The DNA of the CDR3 is TGCGCCAGCAGCCAGATCTACCCCCTTGCATATGGCTACACCTTC.